Listed below are T cell receptor beta chains from one sample, sequenced in a study of blood T cell repertoires in COVID-19. Produced via immunoSEQ multiplex PCR; TCRdb's table is partial and in-frame only. This table has roughly 200,000 clones, around 87% appearing once. Sequences were obtained from peripheral blood. Receptors originate from a man aged 55 to 70 who had recovered from COVID-19. Both conserved end residues are part of each CDR3. D genes are given only for firm matches. Not all rows give a size; the values are once, few, many and, for expanded clones, a class.

V gene,D gene,J gene,clone size,CDR3 protein,CDR3 DNA
TRBV11-3,.,TRBJ2-1,.,CASSLIPSSYNEQFF,TGTGCCAGCAGCTTAATCCCCAGCTCCTACAATGAGCAGTTCTTC
TRBV27,TRBD1,TRBJ1-2,few,CASSLISFHGTGDYYGYTF,TGTGCCAGCAGTTTAATCAGTTTCCATGGGACAGGGGATTACTATGGCTACACCTTC
TRBV19,.,TRBJ2-7,.,CASSIFGAVPSYEQYF,TGTGCCAGTAGTATATTTGGTGCAGTCCCTTCCTACGAGCAGTACTTC
TRBV6-1,.,TRBJ1-2,.,CASSEVGTYRDYGYTF,TGTGCCAGCAGTGAAGTAGGCACATACAGGGACTATGGCTACACCTTC
TRBV12-5,.,TRBJ1-5,.,CASQGIGQPQHF,TGTGCTAGTCAGGGAATCGGTCAGCCCCAGCATTTT
TRBV19,TRBD1,TRBJ1-1,.,CASSPGQGGNTEAFF,TGTGCCAGTAGTCCTGGACAGGGGGGGAACACTGAAGCTTTCTTT
TRBV5-1,TRBD1,TRBJ1-5,.,CASSLTGGNQPQHF,TGCGCCAGCAGCTTGACAGGGGGCAATCAGCCCCAGCATTTT
TRBV18,TRBD1,TRBJ1-5,.,CASSPLPLRHRDRDSNQPQHF,TGTGCCAGCTCCCCTCTCCCCCTGCGCCATCGGGACAGGGATAGCAATCAGCCCCAGCATTTT
TRBV29-1,.,TRBJ1-1,.,CSTDRTYPEAFF,TGCAGCACAGACAGGACCTACCCTGAAGCTTTCTTT
TRBV6-5,TRBD1,TRBJ2-7,.,CASRGQGAYEQYF,TGTGCCAGCAGGGGACAGGGGGCTTACGAGCAGTACTTC
TRBV18,TRBD1,TRBJ2-2,few,CASSPRGTGELFF,TGTGCCAGCTCACCCAGGGGGACCGGGGAGCTGTTTTTT
TRBV6-5,.,TRBJ1-6,.,CASRAGHQSSPLHF,TGTGCCAGCAGGGCGGGTCACCAGAGTTCACCCCTCCACTTT
TRBV10-3,.,TRBJ2-2,once,CAISDGRDRTGELFF,TGTGCCATCAGTGATGGCAGGGATCGGACCGGGGAGCTGTTTTTT
TRBV9,.,TRBJ2-1,.,CASSARAENEQFF,TGTGCCAGCAGCGCTCGCGCGGAGAATGAGCAGTTCTTC
TRBV2,TRBD2,TRBJ2-7,.,CASILAVYEQYF,TGTGCCAGCATACTAGCGGTTTACGAGCAGTACTTC
TRBV6-5,TRBD1,TRBJ1-2,.,CASSYSGTGGGYTF,TGTGCCAGCAGTTACTCGGGGACAGGAGGAGGCTACACCTTC
TRBV2,TRBD1,TRBJ2-1,once,CASSGPTGSRGLSVNEQFF,TGTGCCAGCAGTGGGCCGACAGGGTCTCGAGGTCTATCAGTCAATGAGCAGTTCTTC
TRBV5-4,TRBD1,TRBJ2-5,.,CASSLGRTGGRKETQYF,TGTGCCAGCAGCTTGGGTAGAACAGGGGGGCGGAAAGAGACCCAGTACTTC
TRBV11-3,TRBD2,TRBJ2-7,.,CASSLGGLAAGEQYF,TGTGCCAGCAGCTTAGGCGGACTAGCGGCCGGCGAGCAGTACTTC
TRBV30,.,TRBJ1-4,.,CAWSRTDDNEKLFF,TGTGCCTGGAGCAGGACAGATGATAATGAAAAACTGTTTTTT
TRBV18,.,TRBJ1-1,few,CASSPTGHENTEAFF,TGTGCCAGCTCACCTACGGGACACGAGAACACTGAAGCTTTCTTT
TRBV3-1/TRBV3-2,TRBD2,TRBJ2-1,.,CASSQDRLATNEQFF,TGTGCCAGCAGCCAAGATCGACTAGCGACGAATGAGCAGTTCTTC
TRBV5-1,.,TRBJ1-2,.,CASSLGGGYGYTF,TGCGCCAGCAGCTTGGGCGGGGGCTATGGCTACACCTTC
TRBV28,.,TRBJ2-7,once,CASNPTLGYEQYF,TGTGCCTCAAATCCTACCCTCGGTTACGAGCAGTACTTC
TRBV5-5,TRBD1,TRBJ1-1,few,CASSRQGETEAFF,TGTGCCAGCAGCCGACAGGGGGAAACTGAAGCTTTCTTT
TRBV9,.,TRBJ2-5,few,CASSVGNGRGETQYF,TGTGCCAGCAGCGTAGGTAACGGGAGAGGGGAGACCCAGTACTTC
TRBV30,TRBD1,TRBJ2-2,.,CAWDRGGTGELFF,TGTGCCTGGGACAGGGGAGGAACCGGGGAGCTGTTTTTT
TRBV27,.,TRBJ1-4,.,CASIRDRTNEKLFF,TGTGCCAGCATTAGAGACAGAACTAATGAAAAACTGTTTTTT
TRBV5-4,TRBD1,TRBJ2-3,.,CASSPRTGYTDTQYF,TGTGCCAGCAGCCCGAGGACAGGCTACACAGATACGCAGTATTTT
TRBV3-1/TRBV3-2,.,TRBJ2-7,.,CASSQVSAGRNEQYF,TGTGCCAGCAGCCAAGTAAGTGCGGGTCGGAACGAGCAGTACTTC
TRBV5-4,TRBD1,TRBJ1-6,.,CASSFEGQRSYNSPLHF,TGTGCCAGCAGTTTCGAGGGACAGCGTTCCTATAATTCACCCCTCCACTTT
TRBV7-2,TRBD2,TRBJ2-3,.,CASSSGGARRTQYF,TGTGCCAGCAGCTCCGGGGGGGCGAGGCGCACGCAGTATTTT
TRBV14,TRBD2,TRBJ2-3,once,CASKGLAVTDTQYF,TGTGCCAGCAAGGGACTAGCGGTAACAGATACGCAGTATTTT
TRBV7-2,.,TRBJ2-3,.,CASSPYTDTQYF,TGTGCCAGCAGCCCGTATACAGATACGCAGTATTTT
TRBV7-8,.,TRBJ1-2,.,CASSGGASYGYTF,TGTGCCAGCAGCGGGGGGGCCTCTTATGGCTACACCTTC
TRBV30,TRBD2,TRBJ2-2,.,CAWSVRAGDNRGELFF,TGTGCCTGGAGTGTACGGGCGGGGGATAACCGCGGGGAGCTGTTTTTT
TRBV9,TRBD1,TRBJ1-3,once,CASSVEGQGSGNTIYF,TGTGCCAGCAGCGTAGAGGGACAGGGGTCTGGAAACACCATATATTTT
TRBV9,.,TRBJ1-2,.,CASSVASPGAGGYTF,TGTGCCAGCAGCGTAGCCAGTCCAGGGGCAGGAGGCTACACCTTC
TRBV7-2,TRBD1,TRBJ1-4,.,CASSSQPGQGSGKLFF,TGTGCCAGCAGCTCACAACCGGGACAGGGGAGTGGAAAACTGTTTTTT
TRBV2,.,TRBJ2-7,few,CASSETVSSYEQYF,TGTGCCAGCAGTGAGACAGTCAGCTCCTACGAGCAGTACTTC
TRBV7-2,TRBD1,TRBJ1-4,.,CASSSPQGASEKLFF,TGTGCCAGCAGCTCCCCACAGGGGGCGAGTGAAAAACTGTTTTTT
TRBV24-1,TRBD1,TRBJ2-7,.,CATSSGQSYEQYF,TGTGCCACCAGCTCGGGACAGTCCTACGAGCAGTACTTC